The clone carrying this TCR beta chain appeared many times. Sequencing was performed with immunoSEQ multiplex PCR; in TCRdb, only in-frame clones are kept and a portion is missing. The sample lists some 150,000 clones, roughly 94% occurring once. Trimming left V 5 bases short and J 3 bases short, with 14 bases between. Germline CDR1 is SGHRS and CDR2 is YFSETQ. CDR3 length equals 15 residues. This sample stems from a study of control samples from healthy donors and cancer patients. The clonotype was recovered from a man aged 40-55 years in good health. The sample was blood. The gene calls are TRBV5-1 and TRBJ2-2; the D gene is possibly TRBD1 (5 bases). DNA for the CDR3: TGCGCCAGCAGTGAAGGGGATCGGTACACCGGGGAGCTGTTTTTT. Its translation: CASSEGDRYTGELFF.